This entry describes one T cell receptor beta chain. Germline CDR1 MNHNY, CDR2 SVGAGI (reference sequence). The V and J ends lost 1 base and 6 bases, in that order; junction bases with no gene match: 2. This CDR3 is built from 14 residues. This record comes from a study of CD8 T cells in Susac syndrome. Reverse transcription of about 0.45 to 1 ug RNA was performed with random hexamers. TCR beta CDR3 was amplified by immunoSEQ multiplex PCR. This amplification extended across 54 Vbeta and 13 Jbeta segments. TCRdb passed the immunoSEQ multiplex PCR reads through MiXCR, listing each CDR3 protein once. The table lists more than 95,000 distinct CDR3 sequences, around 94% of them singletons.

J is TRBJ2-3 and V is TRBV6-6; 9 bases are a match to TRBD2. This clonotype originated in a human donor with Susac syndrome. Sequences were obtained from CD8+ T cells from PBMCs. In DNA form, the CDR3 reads TGTGCCAGCAGTTACTTCCTAGCGGGGGATACGCAGTATTTT. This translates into CASSYFLAGDTQYF.